The 5 T cell receptor beta chains in this list originate from one sample, sequenced in a study of cytomegalovirus exposure and HLA in healthy donors. PCR was performed using 60 Vbeta and 13 Jbeta primers. Produced via immunoSEQ multiplex PCR; TCRdb's table is partial and in-frame only. Among 97,000 or so clones listed, around 80% were seen once. What was sequenced was PBMCs. All receptors derive from a man aged 35 to 55 in good health and CMV-seronegative.

J is TRBJ2-5 and V is TRBV2; weak D call: TRBD1 (5 bases). V was trimmed by 8 bases and J by 5 bases, leaving 15 bases between them. The CDR3 runs 13 residues. Germline assignment: CDR1 SNHLY and CDR2 FYNNEI. CDR3 sequence (DNA): TGTGCCAGCGGCGGCAGGGTGTCGGAGACCCAGTACTTC. Its protein product is CASGGRVSETQYF.

This clone has just one count. The chain links TRBV7-6 to TRBJ2-3; 9 nucleotides match TRBD2. This CDR3 contains 16 residues. CDR1 and CDR2 from the germline V gene are SGHVS and FNYEAQ. After removal of 2 bases from V and 5 bases from J, the junction contained 8 bases not matched to a gene. The CDR3 DNA sequence: TGTGCCAGCAGCTTAATAGGGGCGGGGGGGCGAGATACGCAGTATTTT. Translated, it gives CASSLIGAGGRDTQYF.

The chain couples TRBV2 to TRBJ2-1, with D possibly TRBD1 on 6 matching bases. V shed 0 bases and J shed 0 bases, with 15 bases lying between them. Germline-derived CDR1 and CDR2 are SNHLY and FYNNEI. The CDR3 totals 18 residues. CDR3 nucleotides: TGTGCCAGCAGTGAAGCGCTTACAGGGCTGAGCTCCTACAATGAGCAGTTCTTC. This gives the protein CASSEALTGLSSYNEQFF.

This chain joins TRBV7-9 and TRBJ2-5; D is unresolved. Germline CDR1 reads SEHNR; CDR2 reads FQNEAQ (reference sequence). V lost 5 bases, J lost 5 bases, and 12 bases lay in between. There are 13 residues in the CDR3. The CDR3 protein is CASSLNSVETQYF. The CDR3 DNA sequence: TGTGCCAGCAGCCTCAATTCAGTGGAGACCCAGTACTTC. Supplemented by reference TRBV7-9 and TRBJ2-5, the full variable domain reads DTGVSQNPRHKITKRGQNVTFRCDPISEHNRLYWYRQTLGQGPEFLTYFQNEAQLEKSRLLSDRFSAERPKGSFSTLEIQRTEQGDSAMYLCASSLNSVETQYFGPGTRLLVL.

The CDR3 bases are TGTGCCACCAGCAGAGACAGGGTAGGTGAAGCTTTCTTT. It is translated as CATSRDRVGEAFF. The J gene is TRBJ1-1, the V gene TRBV15; weak D call: TRBD1 (5 bases). V was clipped by 0 bases and J by 7 bases, with 9 bases between them. CDR3 size: 13 residues. The germline CDR1 and CDR2 sequences are LNHNV and YYDKDF (reference sequence).